Listed below are T cell receptor beta chains from one sample, sequenced in a study of vaccination effects on CD4 cells after COVID-19. TCRdb's copy holds only in-frame clones and misses some; the assay was immunoSEQ multiplex PCR. Of tens of thousands of clones listed, about four fifths are singletons. These TCRs are of unknown antigen specificity. Sample: CD4+ T cells from PBMCs cultured with HCoV-OC43 spike peptides, taken after COVID-19 vaccination. These receptors came from a human donor who received a COVID-19 vaccine. Each CDR3 is given with its conserved first and last residue. The D gene is left open where the match is weak. The listing skips clone size in some rows; elsewhere it reads once, few, many or a size class.

TRBJ2-7	NA	TRBV3-1/TRBV3-2	NA	14	TGTGCCAGCAGCCAAGATACGACCTCCTACGAGCAGTACTTC	CASSQDTTSYEQYF
TRBJ1-1	few	TRBV7-9	NA	13	TGTGCCAGCAGCTTTCTAGAAAACACTGAAGCTTTCTTT	CASSFLENTEAFF
TRBJ1-5	NA	TRBV27	NA	14	TGTGCCAGCAGTACTACAACCTATAATCAGCCCCAGCATTTT	CASSTTTYNQPQHF
TRBJ2-7	NA	TRBV4-1	NA	18	TGCGCCAGCAGCCAACTATTACGCCTCGGCAGGGGAGAGTACGAGCAGTACTTC	CASSQLLRLGRGEYEQYF
TRBJ2-1	NA	TRBV12-3/TRBV12-4	NA	13	TGTGCCAGCAGTTTCAGCGTCCAAAGTGAGCAGTTCTTC	CASSFSVQSEQFF
TRBJ1-1	NA	TRBV5-1	NA	13	TGCGCCAGCAGCTTCCGTCCGAACACTGAAGCTTTCTTT	CASSFRPNTEAFF
TRBJ1-5	NA	TRBV7-8	NA	14	TGTGCCAGCAGCTCGATCAGAGGTAGTCAGCCCCAGCATTTT	CASSSIRGSQPQHF
TRBJ2-1	NA	TRBV12-3/TRBV12-4	NA	12	TGTGCCAGCAGTTTAGGCAGCAATGAGCAGTTCTTC	CASSLGSNEQFF
TRBJ1-2	NA	TRBV30	TRBD1	13	TGTGCCTGGGTGACCGGGACAGGGTATGGCTACACCTTC	CAWVTGTGYGYTF
TRBJ1-5	NA	TRBV6-6	TRBD1	14	TGTGCCAGCAGTCAGGGGGCTGGCAATCAGCCCCAGCATTTT	CASSQGAGNQPQHF
TRBJ2-2	NA	TRBV3-1/TRBV3-2	NA	18	TGTGCCAGCAGCCAAGGCCCCCTGCGACAGGCGAGCACCGGGGAGCTGTTTTTT	CASSQGPLRQASTGELFF
TRBJ1-6	NA	TRBV30	NA	14	TGTGCCTGGAGCAAGGACAGCCTTAGAGCACCCCTCCACTTT	CAWSKDSLRAPLHF
TRBJ1-5	NA	TRBV5-6	TRBD1	15	TGTGCCAGCAGCTTGGAAGGACAGGGCAATCAGCCCCAGCATTTT	CASSLEGQGNQPQHF
TRBJ1-1	NA	TRBV5-1	NA	13	TGCGCCAGCAAGGAGGGTCCTTTTCCTGAAGCTTTCTTT	CASKEGPFPEAFF
TRBJ1-3	NA	TRBV7-9	NA	13	TGTGCCAGCAGCTTAGTCGGTGGAAACACCATATATTTT	CASSLVGGNTIYF
TRBJ2-2	NA	TRBV6-5	TRBD1	15	TGTGCCAGCAGTTACGGGACAGTAAACACCGGGGAGCTGTTTTTT	CASSYGTVNTGELFF
TRBJ2-7	NA	TRBV25-1	TRBD2	12	TGTGCCAGCAGTAAAGGGACTAAAGAGCAGTACTTC	CASSKGTKEQYF
TRBJ2-1	few	TRBV4-1	TRBD2	16	TGCGCCAGCAGCCAAGCACTAGCGGGAGGGCGCAATGAGCAGTTCTTC	CASSQALAGGRNEQFF
TRBJ2-7	NA	TRBV5-1	TRBD1	14	TGCGCCAGCAGCCGAGGGACAGGCTCCTACGAGCAGTACTTC	CASSRGTGSYEQYF
TRBJ2-1	many	TRBV11-2	TRBD2	15	TGTGCCAGCAGCTTAGCCGGGGGGGCCTACAATGAGCAGTTCTTC	CASSLAGGAYNEQFF
TRBJ2-7	NA	TRBV10-3	NA	13	TGTGCCATCTCTTTCGGCGGGGGCCACGAGCAGTACTTC	CAISFGGGHEQYF
TRBJ2-7	NA	TRBV27	TRBD2	13	TGTGCCAGCAGTTCCTTAGGGACTAGCGGGCTAGACTTC	CASSSLGTSGLDF
TRBJ2-3	NA	TRBV3-1/TRBV3-2	NA	13	TGTGCCAGCAGCCTTCGCGGCGGAGATACGCAGTATTTT	CASSLRGGDTQYF
TRBJ2-6	NA	TRBV6-6	NA	15	TGTGCCAGCAGTTACGGGGGGCAAGGGGCCAACGTCCTGACTTTC	CASSYGGQGANVLTF
TRBJ2-3	NA	TRBV5-1	NA	11	TGCGCCAGCAGCCGTGAAGATACGCAGTATTTT	CASSREDTQYF
TRBJ2-2	NA	TRBV10-1	NA	14	TGCGCCAGCAGCAGGGGGGCGAACACCGGGGAGCTGTTTTTT	CASSRGANTGELFF
TRBJ2-3	NA	TRBV7-9	NA	15	TGTGCCAGCAGCTTATTAAGCTCAATGGCAGATACGCAGTATTTT	CASSLLSSMADTQYF
TRBJ1-2	NA	TRBV4-1	NA	16	TGCGCCAGCAGCCAAGGGCCAGGGGTGGCTAACTATGGCTACACCTTC	CASSQGPGVANYGYTF
TRBJ2-3	NA	TRBV6-1	TRBD2	16	TGTGCCAGCAGTGAAGCAAGTCTAGCGGGAGGAGATACGCAGTATTTT	CASSEASLAGGDTQYF
TRBJ2-5	NA	TRBV5-5	TRBD1	16	TGTGCCAGCAGCTTGGAGGGGACAGGGATAAAAGAGACCCAGTACTTC	CASSLEGTGIKETQYF
TRBJ2-1	NA	TRBV3-1/TRBV3-2	TRBD2	19	TGTGCCAGCAGCCCACCTGCGGGTAGCGGGAGGGTTTCCTACAATGAGCAGTTCTTC	CASSPPAGSGRVSYNEQFF
TRBJ1-2	NA	TRBV10-3	NA	14	TGTGCCACCTTTCTAGGTGGAAACTTCGGTGGCTACACCTTC	CATFLGGNFGGYTF
TRBJ1-2	NA	TRBV5-8	NA	13	TGTGCCAGCAGCTTGGTAGGGGAATATGGCTACACCTTC	CASSLVGEYGYTF
TRBJ1-3	NA	TRBV18	NA	16	TGTGCCAGCTCACCAACCCAGTCTACCTCTGGAAACACCATATATTTT	CASSPTQSTSGNTIYF
TRBJ2-3	NA	TRBV5-4	NA	14	TGTGCCAGCAGCTTGCAAGGGGCTACAGATACGCAGTATTTT	CASSLQGATDTQYF
TRBJ2-7	NA	TRBV5-4	TRBD2	15	TGTGCCAGCAGCTTGGTGGGACTAGCGGGACGAGAGCAGTACTTC	CASSLVGLAGREQYF
TRBJ2-3	once	TRBV6-5	TRBD2	14	TGTGCCAGCAGCGGGGCGGGAGGGATAAATACGCAGTATTTT	CASSGAGGINTQYF
TRBJ1-1	few	TRBV29-1	TRBD1	13	TGCAGCGGCACAGGGGACGGTGGGACTGAAGCTTTCTTT	CSGTGDGGTEAFF
TRBJ2-1	NA	TRBV7-8	TRBD2	16	TGTGCCAGCAGCTTAGTAGGGACTAGCGGCTACAATGAGCAGTTCTTC	CASSLVGTSGYNEQFF
TRBJ2-7	few	TRBV3-1/TRBV3-2	NA	16	TGTGCCAGCAGCCAAGTATTAAGCGAGTCACGGGGGGAGCAGTACTTC	CASSQVLSESRGEQYF
TRBJ2-2	NA	TRBV27	TRBD2	15	TGTGCCAGCAGTTCTCTCATACGGGGGGCCGGGGAGCTGTTTTTT	CASSSLIRGAGELFF